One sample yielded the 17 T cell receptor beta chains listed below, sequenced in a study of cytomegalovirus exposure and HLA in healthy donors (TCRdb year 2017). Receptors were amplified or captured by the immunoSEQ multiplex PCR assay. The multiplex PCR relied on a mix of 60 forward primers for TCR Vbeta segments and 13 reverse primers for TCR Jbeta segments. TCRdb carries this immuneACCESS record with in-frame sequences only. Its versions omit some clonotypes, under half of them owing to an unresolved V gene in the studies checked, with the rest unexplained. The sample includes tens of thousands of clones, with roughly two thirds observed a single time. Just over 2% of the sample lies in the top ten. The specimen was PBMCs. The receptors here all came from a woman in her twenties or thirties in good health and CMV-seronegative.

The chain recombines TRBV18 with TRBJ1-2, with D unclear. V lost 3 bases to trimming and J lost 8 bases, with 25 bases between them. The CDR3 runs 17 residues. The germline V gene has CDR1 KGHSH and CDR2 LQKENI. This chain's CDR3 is CASSPETGGPTSVGYTF. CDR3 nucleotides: TGTGCCAGCTCACCTGAAACGGGAGGGCCGACTTCGGTAGGCTACACCTTC.

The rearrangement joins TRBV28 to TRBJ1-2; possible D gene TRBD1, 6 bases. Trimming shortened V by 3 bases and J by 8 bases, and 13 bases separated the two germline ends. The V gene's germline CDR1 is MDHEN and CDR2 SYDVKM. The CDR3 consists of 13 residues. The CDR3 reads CASSFVAGEGYTF. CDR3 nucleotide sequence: TGTGCCAGCAGTTTTGTGGCAGGGGAAGGCTACACCTTC.

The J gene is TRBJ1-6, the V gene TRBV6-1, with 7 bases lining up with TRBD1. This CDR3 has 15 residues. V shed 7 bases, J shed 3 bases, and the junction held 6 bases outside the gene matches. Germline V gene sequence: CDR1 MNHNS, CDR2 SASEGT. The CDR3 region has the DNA TGTGCCAGCACAGAGGCAGGGGGCTATAATTCACCCCTCCACTTT. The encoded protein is CASTEAGGYNSPLHF.

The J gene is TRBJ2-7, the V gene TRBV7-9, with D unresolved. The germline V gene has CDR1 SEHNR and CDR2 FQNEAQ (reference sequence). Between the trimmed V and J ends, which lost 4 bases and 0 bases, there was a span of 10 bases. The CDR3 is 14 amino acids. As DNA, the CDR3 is TGTGCCAGCAGCTCCGGGTTCGGCTCCTACGAGCAGTACTTC. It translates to CASSSGFGSYEQYF.

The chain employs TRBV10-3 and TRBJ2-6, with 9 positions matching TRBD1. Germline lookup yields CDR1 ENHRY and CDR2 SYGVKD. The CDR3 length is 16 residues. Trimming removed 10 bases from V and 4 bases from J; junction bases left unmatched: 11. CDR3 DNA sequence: TGTGCCACCGCCCTGGGACAGGGTACAGGGGCCAACGTCCTGACTTTC. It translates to CATALGQGTGANVLTF.

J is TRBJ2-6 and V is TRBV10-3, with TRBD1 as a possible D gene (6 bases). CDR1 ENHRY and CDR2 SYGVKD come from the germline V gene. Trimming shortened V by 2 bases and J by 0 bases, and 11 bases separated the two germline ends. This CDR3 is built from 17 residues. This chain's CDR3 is CAISEQGSTSGANVLTF. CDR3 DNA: TGTGCCATCAGTGAGCAGGGGTCCACCTCTGGGGCCAACGTCCTGACTTTC.

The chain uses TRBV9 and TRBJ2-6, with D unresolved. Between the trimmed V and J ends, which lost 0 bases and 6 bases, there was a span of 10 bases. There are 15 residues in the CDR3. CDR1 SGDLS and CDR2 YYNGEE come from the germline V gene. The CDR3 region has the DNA TGTGCCAGCAGCGTAGCTCCTACCGCGGCCAACGTCCTGACTTTC. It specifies CASSVAPTAANVLTF.

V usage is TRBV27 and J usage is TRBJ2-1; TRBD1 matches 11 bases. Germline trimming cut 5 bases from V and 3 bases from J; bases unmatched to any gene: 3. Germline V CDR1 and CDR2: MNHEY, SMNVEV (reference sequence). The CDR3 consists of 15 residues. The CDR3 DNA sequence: TGTGCCAGCAGTACCGGGACAGGGGGCTACAATGAGCAGTTCTTC. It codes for CASSTGTGGYNEQFF.

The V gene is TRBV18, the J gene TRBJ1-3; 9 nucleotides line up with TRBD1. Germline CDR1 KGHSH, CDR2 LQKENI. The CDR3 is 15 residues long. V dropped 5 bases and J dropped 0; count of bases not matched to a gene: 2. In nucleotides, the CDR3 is TGTGCCAGCTCAGGACAGGGGAGCTCTGGAAACACCATATATTTT. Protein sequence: CASSGQGSSGNTIYF.

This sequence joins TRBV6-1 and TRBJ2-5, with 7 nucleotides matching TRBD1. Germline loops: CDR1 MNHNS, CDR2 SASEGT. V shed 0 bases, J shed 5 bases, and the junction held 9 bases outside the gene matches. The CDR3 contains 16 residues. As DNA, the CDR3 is TGTGCCAGCAGTGAAGCGAGACAGGGTTCATGGGAGACCCAGTACTTC. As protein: CASSEARQGSWETQYF.

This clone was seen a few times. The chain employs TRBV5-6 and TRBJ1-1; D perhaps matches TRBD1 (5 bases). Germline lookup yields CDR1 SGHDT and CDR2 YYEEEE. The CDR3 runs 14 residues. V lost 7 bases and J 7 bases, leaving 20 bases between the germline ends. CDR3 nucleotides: TGTGCCAGCGGGAGGGTTTGGGGAACAGGTGAAGCTTTCTTT. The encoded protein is CASGRVWGTGEAFF.

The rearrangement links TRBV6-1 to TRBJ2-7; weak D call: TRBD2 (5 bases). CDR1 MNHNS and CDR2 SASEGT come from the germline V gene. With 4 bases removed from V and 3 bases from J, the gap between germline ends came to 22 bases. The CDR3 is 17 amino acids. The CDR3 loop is CASSASPIPNGYYEQYF. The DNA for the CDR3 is TGTGCCAGCAGTGCTAGCCCAATCCCCAATGGTTACTACGAGCAGTACTTC.

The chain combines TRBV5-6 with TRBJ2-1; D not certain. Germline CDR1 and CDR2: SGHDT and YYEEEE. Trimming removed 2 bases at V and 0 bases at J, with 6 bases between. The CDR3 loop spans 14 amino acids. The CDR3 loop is CASSFPSSYNEQFF. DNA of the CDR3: TGTGCCAGCAGCTTTCCGAGCTCCTACAATGAGCAGTTCTTC.

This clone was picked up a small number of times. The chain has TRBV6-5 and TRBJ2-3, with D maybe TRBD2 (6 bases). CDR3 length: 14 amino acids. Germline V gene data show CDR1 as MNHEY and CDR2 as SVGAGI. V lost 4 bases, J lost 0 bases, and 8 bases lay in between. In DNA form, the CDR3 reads TGTGCCAGCAGTTTAGCGGAGAGCACAGATACGCAGTATTTT. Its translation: CASSLAESTDTQYF.

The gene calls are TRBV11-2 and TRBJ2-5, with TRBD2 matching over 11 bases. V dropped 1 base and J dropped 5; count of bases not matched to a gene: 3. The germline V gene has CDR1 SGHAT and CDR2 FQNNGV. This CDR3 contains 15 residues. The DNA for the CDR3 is TGTGCCAGCAGCTTAGTAGCGGGGGGGCCTGAGACCCAGTACTTC. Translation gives CASSLVAGGPETQYF.

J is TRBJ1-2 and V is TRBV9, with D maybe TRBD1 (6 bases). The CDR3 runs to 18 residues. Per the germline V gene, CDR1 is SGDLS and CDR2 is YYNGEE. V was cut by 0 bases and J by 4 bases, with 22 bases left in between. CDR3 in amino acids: CASSVGRDTPRWSYGYTF. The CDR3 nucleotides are TGTGCCAGCAGCGTAGGAAGGGACACACCTCGTTGGAGCTATGGCTACACCTTC.

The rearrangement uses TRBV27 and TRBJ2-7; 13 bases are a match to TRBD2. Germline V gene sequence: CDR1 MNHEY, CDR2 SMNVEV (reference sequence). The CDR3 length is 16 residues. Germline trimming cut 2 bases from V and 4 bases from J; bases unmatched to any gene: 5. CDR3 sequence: CASSLQGTSGVYEQYF. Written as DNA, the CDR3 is TGTGCCAGCAGTTTACAGGGGACTAGCGGGGTTTACGAGCAGTACTTC.